This TCR beta chain was observed in a study of T and B cells in COVID-19 patients. General observations from the study: Exclusive to the recovered cohort were 2,300 or so TCR clusters, 30 to 40 of them with low generation probability.

TRB rearrangements were amplified by multiplex PCR with BIOMED2 TRB-A/B primers. Via MiXCR, TCRdb re-called the multiplex PCR reads, giving one row per CDR3 protein. This table has approximately 5,000 distinct CDR3 sequences, roughly 27% appearing once. This clonotype occurred a few times. Antigen: not known. Each TRB amplification used roughly 220-550 ng of genomic DNA from blood. Sequencing was carried out using blood. This receptor was taken from a human donor with active COVID-19.

The DNA of the CDR3 is TGTGCCAGCAGCCTAATGGGCCGGCGGGAGACCCAGTACTTC. This codes for CASSLMGRRETQYF. J is TRBJ2-5 and V is TRBV7-2; D unclear. CDR1 is SGHTA and CDR2 is FQGNSA in the germline V gene. The CDR3 length is 14 residues. V lost 5 bases and J 5 bases, leaving 15 bases between the germline ends.